This T cell receptor beta chain emerged from a study of CD8+ T cells in alopecia areata. Study details: Severity of treated patients was scored by affected scalp percentage. Study-level points and caveats: Scalp clonality dropped significantly under tofacitinib, as did expanded CD8+ top-100 clones.

Extraction and reverse transcription of RNA yielded cDNA as the sequencing template. Profiling relied on immunoSEQ multiplex PCR, and the TCRdb table lists in-frame clones only, not all of them. Here the sample spans under 20,000 clones, 50% to 75% being singletons. From germline, CDR1 is SEHNR and CDR2 FQNEAQ (reference sequence). CDR3 length: 15 residues. V was pared by 5 bases and J by 2 bases, with 14 bases between. Notes on this clone: Its matching antigen is unknown.

Indicated treatment: oral pan-JAK inhibitor, 5-10 mg twice daily. Those with alopecia areata gave lesional scalp punch biopsies and peripheral blood. The material sequenced was skin, taken at week 4, from a patient treated with tofacitinib. The TCR was taken from a human donor with alopecia areata. This chain joins TRBV7-9 and TRBJ2-3; D unresolved. The CDR3 is CASSPTSYDTDTQYF. The CDR3 coding sequence is TGTGCCAGCAGCCCGACTTCCTATGACACAGATACGCAGTATTTT.